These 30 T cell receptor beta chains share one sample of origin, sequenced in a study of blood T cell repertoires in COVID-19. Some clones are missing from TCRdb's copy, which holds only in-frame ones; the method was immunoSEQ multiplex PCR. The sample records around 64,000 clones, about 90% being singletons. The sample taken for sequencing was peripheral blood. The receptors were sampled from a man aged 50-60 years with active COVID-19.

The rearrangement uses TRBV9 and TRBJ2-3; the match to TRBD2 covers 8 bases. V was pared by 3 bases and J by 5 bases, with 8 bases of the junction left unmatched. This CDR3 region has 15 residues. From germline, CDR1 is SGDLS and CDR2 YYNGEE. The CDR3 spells CASSETSGVLDTQYF. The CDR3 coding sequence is TGTGCCAGCAGCGAAACTAGCGGAGTTTTAGATACGCAGTATTTT.

Here the CDR3 reads CASGARGSYEQYF. CDR3 DNA sequence: TGTGCCAGCGGTGCTCGGGGTTCCTACGAGCAGTACTTC. The V gene is TRBV6-8, the J gene TRBJ2-7; weak D call: TRBD2 (5 bases). Per germline, CDR1 MNHGY and CDR2 SAAAGT. V lost 8 bases, J lost 1 base, and 12 bases lay in between. The CDR3 sequence is 13 residues long.

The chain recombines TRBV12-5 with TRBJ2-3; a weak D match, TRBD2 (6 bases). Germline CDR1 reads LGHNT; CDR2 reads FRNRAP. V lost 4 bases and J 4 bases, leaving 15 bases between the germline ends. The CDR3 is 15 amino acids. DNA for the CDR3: TGTGCTAGTGGTTCTGGGACTCTGCGCGCAGATACGCAGTATTTT. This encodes CASGSGTLRADTQYF.

For the CDR3, the DNA is TGTGCCAGCAGTTCGTCCCGAGGAGGTGAGCAGTTCTTC. This translates into CASSSSRGGEQFF. V is TRBV6-5 and J is TRBJ2-1; D possibly corresponds to TRBD2 (5 bases). The germline CDR1 and CDR2 sequences are MNHEY and SVGAGI. CDR3 length equals 13 residues. The V end lost 4 bases, the J end lost 9 bases, and 13 bases lay between the germline ends.

DNA of the CDR3: TGCGCCAGCAGCTTGTCACTCAACCCCTTCTTGAACGAGCAGTACTTC. It codes for CASSLSLNPFLNEQYF. The chain recombines TRBV5-1 with TRBJ2-7; no reliable D call. The germline V gene encodes CDR1 SGHRS and CDR2 YFSETQ. This CDR3 is 16 amino acids long. The germline V and J ends were trimmed by 1 base and 5 bases, with 19 bases remaining between them.

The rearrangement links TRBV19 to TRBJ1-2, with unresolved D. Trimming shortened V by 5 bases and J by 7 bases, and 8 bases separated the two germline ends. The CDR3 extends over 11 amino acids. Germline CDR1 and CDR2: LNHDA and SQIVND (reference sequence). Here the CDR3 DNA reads TGTGCCAGTAGTTTCGGGAGTGGCTACACCTTC. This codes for CASSFGSGYTF. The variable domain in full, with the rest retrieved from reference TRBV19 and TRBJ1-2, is DGGITQSPKYLFRKEGQNVTLSCEQNLNHDAMYWYRQDPGQGLRLIYYSQIVNDFQKGDIAEGYSVSREKKESFPLTVTSAQKNPTAFYLCASSFGSGYTFGSGTRLTVV.

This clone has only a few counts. The CDR3 bases are TGTGCCAGCAGCTCGGACTTAAATCAGCCCCAGCATTTT. Residues: CASSSDLNQPQHF. The chain carries TRBV7-2 and TRBJ1-5; D gene unclear. The CDR3 totals 13 residues. Looked up from germline, CDR1 is SGHTA and CDR2 is FQGNSA. The V gene lost 4 bases and the J gene lost 4 bases, with 8 bases spanning the gap.

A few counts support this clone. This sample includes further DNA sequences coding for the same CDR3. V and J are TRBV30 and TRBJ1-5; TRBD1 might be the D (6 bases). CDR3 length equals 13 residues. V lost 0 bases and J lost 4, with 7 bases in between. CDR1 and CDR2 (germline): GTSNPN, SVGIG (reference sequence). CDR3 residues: CAWSVQGNQPQHF. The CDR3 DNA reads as TGTGCCTGGAGTGTACAGGGAAATCAGCCCCAGCATTTT.

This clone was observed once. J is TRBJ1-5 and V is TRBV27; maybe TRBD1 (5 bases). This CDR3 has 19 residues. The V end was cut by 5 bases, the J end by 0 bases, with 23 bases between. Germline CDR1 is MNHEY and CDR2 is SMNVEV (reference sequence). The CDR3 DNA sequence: TGTGCCAGCAGTCCTACCCGACAGCCCTTATTATATAGCAATCAGCCCCAGCATTTT. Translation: CASSPTRQPLLYSNQPQHF.

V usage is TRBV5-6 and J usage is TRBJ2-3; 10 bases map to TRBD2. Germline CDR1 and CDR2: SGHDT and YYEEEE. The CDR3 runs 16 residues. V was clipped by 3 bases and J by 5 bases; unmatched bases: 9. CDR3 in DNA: TGTGCCAGCAGCTACCTAGCGGGAGAAGTTAGAGATACGCAGTATTTT. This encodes CASSYLAGEVRDTQYF.

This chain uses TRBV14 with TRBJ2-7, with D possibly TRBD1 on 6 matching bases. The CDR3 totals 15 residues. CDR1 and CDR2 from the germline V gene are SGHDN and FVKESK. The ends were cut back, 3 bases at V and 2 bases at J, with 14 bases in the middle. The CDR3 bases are TGTGCCAGCAGCCAGGCGCCGGACAGCCCCTACGAGCAGTACTTC. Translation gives CASSQAPDSPYEQYF.

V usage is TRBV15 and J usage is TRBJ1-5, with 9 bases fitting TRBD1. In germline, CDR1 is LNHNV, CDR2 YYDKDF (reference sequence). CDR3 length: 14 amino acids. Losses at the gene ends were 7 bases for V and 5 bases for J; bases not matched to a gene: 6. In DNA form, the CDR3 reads TGTGCCACCACAGCAGGGACAGGGCATCAGCCCCAGCATTTT. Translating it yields CATTAGTGHQPQHF. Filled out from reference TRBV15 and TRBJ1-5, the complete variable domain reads DAMVIQNPRYQVTQFGKPVTLSCSQTLNHNVMYWYQQKSSQAPKLLFHYYDKDFNNEADTPDNFQSRRPNTSFCFLDIRSPGLGDTAMYLCATTAGTGHQPQHFGDGTRLSIL.

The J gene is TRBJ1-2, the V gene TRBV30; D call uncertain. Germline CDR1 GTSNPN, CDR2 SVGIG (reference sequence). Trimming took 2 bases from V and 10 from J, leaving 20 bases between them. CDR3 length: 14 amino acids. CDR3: CAWSRSWTVKFYTF. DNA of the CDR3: TGTGCCTGGAGTAGATCATGGACTGTAAAATTCTACACCTTC.

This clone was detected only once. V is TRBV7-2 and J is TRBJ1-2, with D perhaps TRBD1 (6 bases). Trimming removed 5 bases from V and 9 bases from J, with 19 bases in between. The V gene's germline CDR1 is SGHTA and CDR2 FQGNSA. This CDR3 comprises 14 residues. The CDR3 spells CASSTNTGSLSYTF. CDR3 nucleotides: TGTGCCAGCAGCACGAACACAGGGAGTTTGAGCTACACCTTC. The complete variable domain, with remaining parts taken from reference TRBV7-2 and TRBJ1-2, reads GAGVSQSPSNKVTEKGKDVELRCDPISGHTALYWYRQSLGQGLEFLIYFQGNSAPDKSGLPSDRFSAERTGGSVSTLTIQRTQQEDSAVYLCASSTNTGSLSYTFGSGTRLTVV.

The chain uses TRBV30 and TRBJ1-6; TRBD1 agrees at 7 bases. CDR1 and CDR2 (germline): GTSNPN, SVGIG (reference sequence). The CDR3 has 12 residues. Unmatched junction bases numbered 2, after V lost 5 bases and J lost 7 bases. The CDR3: CAWDRANSPLHF. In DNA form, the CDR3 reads TGTGCCTGGGACAGGGCAAATTCACCCCTCCACTTT.

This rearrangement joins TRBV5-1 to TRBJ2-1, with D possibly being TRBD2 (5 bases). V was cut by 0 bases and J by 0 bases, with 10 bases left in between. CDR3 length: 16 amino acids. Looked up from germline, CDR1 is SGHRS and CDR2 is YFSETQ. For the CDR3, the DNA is TGCGCCAGCAGCTTGGAAGCGGTTAGCTCCTACAATGAGCAGTTCTTC. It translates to CASSLEAVSSYNEQFF.

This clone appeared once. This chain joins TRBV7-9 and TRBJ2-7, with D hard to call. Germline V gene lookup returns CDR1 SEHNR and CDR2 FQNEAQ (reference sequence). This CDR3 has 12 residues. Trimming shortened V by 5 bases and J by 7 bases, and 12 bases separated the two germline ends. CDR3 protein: CASSHLVQEQYF. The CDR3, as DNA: TGTGCCAGCAGCCATTTGGTTCAGGAGCAGTACTTC.

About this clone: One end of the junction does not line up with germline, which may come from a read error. As DNA, the CDR3 is TGTGCTAGCAGCTCAGAAACAGGAACTGAAGCTTTCTTT. It specifies CASSSETGTEAFF. V is TRBV7-7 and J is TRBJ1-1, with D possibly being TRBD1 (5 bases). The germline CDR1 and CDR2 sequences are SSHAT and FNYEAQ (reference sequence). The CDR3 loop spans 13 amino acids.

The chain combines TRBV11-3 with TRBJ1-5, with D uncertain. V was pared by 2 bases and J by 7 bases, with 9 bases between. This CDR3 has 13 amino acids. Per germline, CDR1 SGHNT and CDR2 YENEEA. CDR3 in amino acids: CASSLYGVQPQHF. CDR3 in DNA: TGTGCCAGCAGCTTATACGGGGTACAGCCCCAGCATTTT. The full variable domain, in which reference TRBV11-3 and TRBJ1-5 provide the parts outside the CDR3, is EAGVVQSPRYKIIEKKQPVAFWCNPISGHNTLYWYLQNLGQGPELLIRYENEEAVDDSQLPKDRFSAERLKGVDSTLKIQPAELGDSAVYLCASSLYGVQPQHFGDGTRLSIL.

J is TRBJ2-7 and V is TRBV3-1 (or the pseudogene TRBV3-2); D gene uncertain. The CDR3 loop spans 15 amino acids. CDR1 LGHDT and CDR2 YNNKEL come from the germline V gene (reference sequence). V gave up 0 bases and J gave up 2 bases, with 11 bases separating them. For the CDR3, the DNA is TGTGCCAGCAGCCAAGATGGTCAGGATCCCTACGAGCAGTACTTC. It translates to CASSQDGQDPYEQYF.

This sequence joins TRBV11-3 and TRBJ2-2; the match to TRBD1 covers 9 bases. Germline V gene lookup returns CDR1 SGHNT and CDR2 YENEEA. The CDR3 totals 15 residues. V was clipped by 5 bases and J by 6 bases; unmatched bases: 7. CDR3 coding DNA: TGTGCCAGCAGCCTCGGACAGGGGTATCCCGGGGAGCTGTTTTTT. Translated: CASSLGQGYPGELFF.

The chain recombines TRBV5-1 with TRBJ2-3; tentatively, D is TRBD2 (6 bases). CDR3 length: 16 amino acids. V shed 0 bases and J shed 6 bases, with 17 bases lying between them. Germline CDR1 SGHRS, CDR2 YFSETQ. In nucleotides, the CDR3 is TGCGCCAGCAGCTTGGGCGTGGAGCCAAGCGGGGATACGCAGTATTTT. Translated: CASSLGVEPSGDTQYF.

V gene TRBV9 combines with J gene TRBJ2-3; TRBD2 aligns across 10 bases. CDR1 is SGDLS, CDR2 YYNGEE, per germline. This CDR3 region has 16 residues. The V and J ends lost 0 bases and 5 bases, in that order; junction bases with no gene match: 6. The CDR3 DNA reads TGTGCCAGCAGCGTAGAGAGCGGGAGGGCCGGAGATACGCAGTATTTT. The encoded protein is CASSVESGRAGDTQYF.

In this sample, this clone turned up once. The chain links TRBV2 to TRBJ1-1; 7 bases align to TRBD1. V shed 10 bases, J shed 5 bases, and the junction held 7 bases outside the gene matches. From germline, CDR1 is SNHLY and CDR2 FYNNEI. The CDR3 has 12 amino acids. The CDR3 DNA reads TGTGCCAACGGCCAGGGGGTAACTGAAGCTTTCTTT. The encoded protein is CANGQGVTEAFF.

Here the CDR3 reads CASSKALWTSGTNTGELFF. Written as DNA, the CDR3 is TGTGCCAGCAGCAAAGCGCTCTGGACTAGCGGGACTAACACCGGGGAGCTGTTTTTT. The rearrangement uses TRBV21-1 and TRBJ2-2; the table's D call, TRBD2, has no DNA check behind it. TRBV21-1 counts as a pseudogene. The CDR3 runs to 19 residues.

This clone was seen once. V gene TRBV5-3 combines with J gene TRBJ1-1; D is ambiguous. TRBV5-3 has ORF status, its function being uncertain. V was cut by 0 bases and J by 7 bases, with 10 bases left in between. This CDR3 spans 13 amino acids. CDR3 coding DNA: TGTGCCAGAAGCTTGGAGAGAGGACTTGAAGCTTTCTTT. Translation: CARSLERGLEAFF.

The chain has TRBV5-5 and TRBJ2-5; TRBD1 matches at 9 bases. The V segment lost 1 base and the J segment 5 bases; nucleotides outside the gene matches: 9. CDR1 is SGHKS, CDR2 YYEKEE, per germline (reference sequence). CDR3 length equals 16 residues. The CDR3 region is CASSLIQGQGVETQYF. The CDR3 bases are TGTGCCAGCAGCTTGATCCAGGGACAGGGTGTCGAGACCCAGTACTTC.

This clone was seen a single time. Here the CDR3 DNA reads TGTGCCAGCAGGGACAGGGGGACTGAAAAACTGTTTTTT. It is translated as CASRDRGTEKLFF. The chain recombines TRBV6-5 with TRBJ1-4; 10 bases align to TRBD1. V lost 6 bases and J lost 7; bases outside the gene matches: 2. From germline, CDR1 is MNHEY and CDR2 SVGAGI. CDR3 length equals 13 residues.

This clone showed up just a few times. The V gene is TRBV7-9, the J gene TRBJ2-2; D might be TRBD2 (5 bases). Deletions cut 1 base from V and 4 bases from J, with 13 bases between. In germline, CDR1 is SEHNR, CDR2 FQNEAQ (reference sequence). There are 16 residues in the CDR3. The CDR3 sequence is CASSLVLARSTGELFF. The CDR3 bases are TGTGCCAGCAGCTTAGTCCTAGCAAGGAGCACCGGGGAGCTGTTTTTT.

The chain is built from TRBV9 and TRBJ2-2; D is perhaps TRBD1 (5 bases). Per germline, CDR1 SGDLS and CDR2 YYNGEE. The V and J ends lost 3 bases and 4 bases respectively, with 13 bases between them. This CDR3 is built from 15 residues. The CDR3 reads CASSAQGQFTGELFF. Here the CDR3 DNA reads TGTGCCAGCAGCGCGCAGGGTCAATTCACCGGGGAGCTGTTTTTT.